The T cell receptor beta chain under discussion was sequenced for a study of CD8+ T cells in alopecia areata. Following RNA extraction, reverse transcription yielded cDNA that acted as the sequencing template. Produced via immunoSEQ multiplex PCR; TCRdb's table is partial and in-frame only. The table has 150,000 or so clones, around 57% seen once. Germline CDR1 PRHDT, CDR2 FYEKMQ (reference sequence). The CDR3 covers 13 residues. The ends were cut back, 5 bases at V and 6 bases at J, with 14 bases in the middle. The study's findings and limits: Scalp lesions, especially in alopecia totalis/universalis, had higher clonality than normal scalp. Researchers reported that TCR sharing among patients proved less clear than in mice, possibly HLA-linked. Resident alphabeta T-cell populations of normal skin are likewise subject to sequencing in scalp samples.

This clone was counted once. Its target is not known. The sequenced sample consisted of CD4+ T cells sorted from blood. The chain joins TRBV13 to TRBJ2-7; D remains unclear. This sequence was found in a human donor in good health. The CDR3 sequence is CASSPKGFGEQYF. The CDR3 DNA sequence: TGTGCCAGCAGCCCCAAAGGGTTCGGCGAGCAGTACTTC.